The entry that follows covers one TCR beta chain sequence. Antigen specificity is unknown. V was trimmed by 6 bases and J by 3 bases, leaving 10 bases between them. The CDR3 sequence is 13 residues long. Germline-derived CDR1 and CDR2 are SGHRS and YFSETQ. This specimen belongs to a study of CD8+ T cells in alopecia areata. General study results and limits: Scalp samples also yield sequences from resident alphabeta T cells of normal skin.

Treatment specified: oral pan-JAK inhibitor, 5-10 mg twice daily. Extraction of RNA preceded its reverse transcription into cDNA, which served as the sequencing template. Clones were read by immunoSEQ multiplex PCR, and TCRdb kept only the in-frame ones, dropping some. The repertoire consists of 110,000 to 150,000 clones, with less than 70% occurring once and the leading ten covering about 16%. The chain employs TRBV5-1 and TRBJ2-1; the D is unclear. This sample comprised CD8+ T cells sorted from blood, obtained at week 4, from a patient treated with tofacitinib. The sequence came from a human donor with alopecia areata. This CDR3 is CASKPGHYNEQFF. In nucleotides, the CDR3 is TGCGCCAGCAAACCGGGTCACTACAATGAGCAGTTCTTC.